These 26 T cell receptor beta chains came from one sample sequenced in a study of lung T cells in sarcoidosis with Löfgren's syndrome. TCRdb itself ran the reads through MiXCR, one entry per CDR3 protein. The repertoire holds under 20,000 distinct CDR3 sequences, with around 20% as singletons. The sequenced material came from CD4+ T cells from bronchoalveolar lavage. These TCRs come from a human donor with sarcoidosis (Löfgren's syndrome or another form), or a control subject (not recorded which).

The chain recombines TRBV16 with TRBJ1-1; tentative D call: TRBD1 (6 bases). The germline V and J ends were trimmed by 1 base and 1 base, with 10 bases remaining between them. The CDR3 covers 15 residues. Germline CDR1 is KGHSY and CDR2 is FQNENV. CDR3 sequence (DNA): TGTGCCAGCAGCCAATTAGGGGGGGGGAACACTGAAGCTTTCTTT. Its translation: CASSQLGGGNTEAFF.

On this clonotype: This clone may be a read error of a much larger clone one base away. This chain joins TRBV2 and TRBJ2-4, with a weak D call TRBD1 (6 bases). In germline, CDR1 is SNHLY, CDR2 FYNNEI. The CDR3 runs to 13 residues. The CDR3 DNA reads TGTGCCACCTCCGGGACACAAGGGAACACTCAGTACTTC. Protein sequence: CATSGTQGNTQYF.

This clonotype came up many times. This chain links TRBV27 with TRBJ2-7; weak D call: TRBD1 (6 bases). The V end was cut by 6 bases, the J end by 0 bases, with 18 bases between. Germline-derived CDR1 and CDR2 are MNHEY and SMNVEV (reference sequence). CDR3 length: 16 amino acids. The CDR3 coding sequence is TGTGCCAGCAGCCCATCCGAGACAGGAACCTCCTACGAGCAGTACTTC. Protein: CASSPSETGTSYEQYF.

This clonotype was detected ten times or more. V is TRBV5-1 and J is TRBJ1-2; 9 bases agree with TRBD1. V trimming: 2 bases; J trimming: 4 bases; junction bases outside the gene matches: 3. Germline V gene data show CDR1 as SGHRS and CDR2 as YFSETQ. There are 14 residues in the CDR3. CDR3 coding DNA: TGCGCCAGCAGCTTCACGGGACAGGGCTATGGCTACACCTTC. This translates into CASSFTGQGYGYTF. Filled out from reference TRBV5-1 and TRBJ1-2, the complete variable domain reads KAGVTQTPRYLIKTRGQQVTLSCSPISGHRSVSWYQQTPGQGLQFLFEYFSETQRNKGNFPGRFSGRQFSNSRSEMNVSTLELGDSALYLCASSFTGQGYGYTFGSGTRLTVV.

In this sample, this clonotype is medium-sized. The chain couples TRBV15 to TRBJ2-1; D unclear. V was trimmed by 6 bases and J by 5 bases, leaving 14 bases between them. CDR1 LNHNV and CDR2 YYDKDF come from the germline V gene (reference sequence). This CDR3 is built from 14 residues. CDR3 DNA sequence: TGTGCCACCAGTCCCGGGTCAAGGAACAATGAGCAGTTCTTC. Translated: CATSPGSRNNEQFF.

CDR3 coding DNA: TGCAGCGTTCCAAACCAGGCGGTCCGCGATGAGCAGTTCTTC. This encodes CSVPNQAVRDEQFF. V usage is TRBV29-1 and J usage is TRBJ2-1; no firm D call. The V end was cut by 5 bases, the J end by 8 bases, with 19 bases between. Germline-derived CDR1 and CDR2 are SQVTM and ANQGSEA. This CDR3 region has 14 residues.

Details on this clonotype: The junction differs from germline at one of its ends, possibly a read error. The chain has TRBV11-3 and TRBJ2-5; no clear D. The V gene's germline CDR1 is SGHNT and CDR2 YENEEA. This CDR3 is built from 14 residues. CDR3 sequence (DNA): TGTGCCAGCAGCTCCGGACGGAAACAAGAGGCCCAGTACTTC. Its protein product is CASSSGRKQEAQYF.

This clonotype was counted ten times or more. The V and J genes are TRBV20-1 and TRBJ2-7; TRBD2 matches at 8 bases. The CDR3 sequence is 12 residues long. CDR1 and CDR2 from the germline V gene are DFQATT and SNEGSKA (reference sequence). The junction had 8 bases not matched to a gene; V was cut back by 7 bases and J by 6 bases. The CDR3 spells CSVDGRAAEQYF. DNA of the CDR3: TGCAGTGTCGACGGGAGGGCCGCCGAGCAGTACTTC.

This sequence joins TRBV5-1 and TRBJ2-5, with 7 bases that match TRBD1. J lost 2 bases, V lost 2 bases, and 6 bases had no gene match. CDR1 and CDR2 (germline): SGHRS, YFSETQ. There are 15 residues in the CDR3. CDR3 nucleotide sequence: TGCGCCAGCAGCTTCTGGGACAGCTCACAAGAGACCCAGTACTTC. Translated: CASSFWDSSQETQYF.

This clonotype was seen more than once but under ten times. V is TRBV12-3 or TRBV12-4 and J is TRBJ1-2; 8 positions match TRBD1. J was trimmed by 4 bases and V by 8 bases; bases with no gene match: 0. The CDR3 consists of 11 residues. CDR3 in amino acids: CASQGAYGYTF. The CDR3 region has the DNA TGTGCCAGCCAGGGGGCCTATGGCTACACCTTC.

This clonotype has ten or more counts. The rearrangement links TRBV7-2 to TRBJ1-1, with TRBD1 matching over 9 bases. V lost 5 bases and J lost 4; bases outside the gene matches: 14. The CDR3 covers 17 residues. The germline V gene encodes CDR1 SGHTA and CDR2 FQGNSA. The DNA for the CDR3 is TGTGCCAGCAGCGTAACCGGACAGGGGAGGGAGAGCACTGAAGCTTTCTTT. Its protein is CASSVTGQGRESTEAFF.

V and J are TRBV4-1 and TRBJ2-3; 12 bases line up with TRBD2. The trim removed 3 bases at V and 2 bases at J, leaving 6 bases unmatched. Looked up from germline, CDR1 is MGHRA and CDR2 is YSYEKL. There are 17 residues in the CDR3. Here the CDR3 DNA reads TGCGCCAGCAGCCAGCAAGGACTAGCGGGAAACACAGATACGCAGTATTTT. It specifies CASSQQGLAGNTDTQYF.

In this sample, this clonotype turned up many times. The V and J genes are TRBV2 and TRBJ2-2; TRBD2 is a possible D gene (5 bases). Deletions cut 6 bases from V and 4 bases from J, with 12 bases between. Germline CDR1 and CDR2: SNHLY and FYNNEI. The CDR3 spans 14 residues. The CDR3 sequence is CASSPGLGTGELFF. In DNA form, the CDR3 reads TGTGCCAGCAGCCCCGGACTGGGCACCGGGGAGCTGTTTTTT.

The sample holds many counts of this clonotype. The CDR3 DNA is TGTGCCAGCAGTTACGGGAGCGGAGGCTCCTACGAGCAGTACTTC. Encoded protein: CASSYGSGGSYEQYF. This chain links TRBV6-6 with TRBJ2-7; D may be TRBD2 (5 bases). Germline lookup yields CDR1 MNHNY and CDR2 SVGAGI (reference sequence). This CDR3 is built from 15 residues. V was pared by 2 bases and J by 0 bases, with 11 bases between.

This clonotype was found many times. The chain carries TRBV4-2 and TRBJ2-3, with 14 bases matching TRBD2. With V trimmed by 1 base and J by 0 bases, 15 bases remained unmatched. CDR3 size: 22 residues. Germline loops: CDR1 LGHNA, CDR2 YNFKEQ. The CDR3 DNA is TGTGCCAGCAGCCAAGGAATACTCCCGGGACTAGCGGGAGTAGGGAGCACAGATACGCAGTATTTT. Its protein is CASSQGILPGLAGVGSTDTQYF.

This clonotype counts as medium-sized (0.01 to 0.1%). The chain carries TRBV20-1 and TRBJ1-4; 12 bases agree with TRBD1. V was clipped by 0 bases and J by 1 base; unmatched bases: 6. The CDR3 is 18 residues long. Germline CDR1 DFQATT, CDR2 SNEGSKA (reference sequence). This CDR3 reads CSARDPRDRGRTNEKLFF. As DNA, the CDR3 is TGCAGTGCTAGAGATCCCCGGGACAGGGGGCGAACTAATGAAAAACTGTTTTTT.

This clonotype was detected a few times. A much larger clone differs from this one at a single base, so this may be a read error. This CDR3 reads CAVSLTEETQYF. In DNA, the CDR3 is TGTGCCGTCAGTCTGACAGAAGAGACCCAGTACTTC. The chain has TRBV10-3 and TRBJ2-5; D is possibly TRBD1 (5 bases). The CDR3 sequence is 12 residues long. Germline CDR1 ENHRY, CDR2 SYGVKD.

This clonotype is medium-sized by share. The chain links TRBV20-1 to TRBJ2-7, with D possibly matching TRBD2 (5 bases). V lost 5 bases to trimming and J lost 5 bases, with 25 bases between them. CDR3 length: 16 amino acids. Germline-derived CDR1 and CDR2 are DFQATT and SNEGSKA (reference sequence). The CDR3 DNA is TGCAGTGCTGTACCGACTTACCGGAGATCGGGGAACGAGCAGTACTTC. Its protein is CSAVPTYRRSGNEQYF.

The sample holds many counts of this clonotype. This sequence joins TRBV12-3 or TRBV12-4 and TRBJ2-7, with a tentative D call TRBD1 (5 bases). The CDR3 consists of 17 residues. Trimming stripped 6 bases from V and 5 bases from J, with 26 bases between. This chain's CDR3 is CASSLFTGDSWIHEQYF. DNA of the CDR3: TGTGCCAGCAGCCTCTTTACAGGAGATAGTTGGATCCACGAGCAGTACTTC.

The V and J genes are TRBV5-1 and TRBJ2-1, with no clear D. The V end was cut by 2 bases, the J end by 6 bases, with 15 bases between. CDR1 and CDR2 from the germline V gene are SGHRS and YFSETQ. The CDR3 consists of 15 residues. CDR3 sequence (DNA): TGCGCCAGCAGCTTAGGAAGTTGGATGTCCAATGAGCAGTTCTTC. This codes for CASSLGSWMSNEQFF.

This clonotype was seen only a few times. The CDR3 loop reads CRGTDSYEQYF. CDR3 nucleotides: TGCAGGGGGACCGACTCCTACGAGCAGTACTTC. V gene TRBV29-1 combines with J gene TRBJ2-7; D possibly matches TRBD1 or TRBD2 (5 bases each). Germline-derived CDR1 and CDR2 are SQVTM and ANQGSEA. This CDR3 is 11 amino acids long.

For this clonotype: A much larger clone lies one base from this, so it may be a read error. The genes are TRBV7-9 and TRBJ1-1, with TRBD1 matching 8 bases. The CDR3 is 18 residues long. CDR1 and CDR2 from the germline V gene are SEHNR and FQNEAQ (reference sequence). CDR3 amino acids: CASSLVGQGEGYNTETFF. CDR3 in DNA: TGTGCCAGCAGCTTAGTAGGACAGGGCGAGGGTTATAACACTGAAACTTTCTTT.

The chain combines TRBV6-4 with TRBJ1-1, with 8 bases identical to TRBD1. CDR1 MRHNA and CDR2 SNTAGT come from the germline V gene. This CDR3 region has 13 residues. Germline trimming cut 6 bases from V and 5 bases from J; bases unmatched to any gene: 5. This CDR3 reads CASSLTGVTEAFF. The CDR3 bases are TGTGCCAGCAGCTTGACAGGGGTAACTGAAGCTTTCTTT.

This clonotype was counted only a few times. This rearrangement joins TRBV10-3 to TRBJ1-1; D gene unclear. The CDR3 has 14 amino acids. Germline V gene data show CDR1 as ENHRY and CDR2 as SYGVKD. The V end lost 1 base, the J end lost 1 base, and 7 bases lay between the germline ends. In DNA, the CDR3 is TGTGCCATCAGTGAGTATCTAGAGAACACTGAAGCTTTCTTT. It codes for CAISEYLENTEAFF.

By share, this clonotype counts as medium-sized. The CDR3 DNA reads as TGTGCCAGCAGTTACTCCGCCAGCGGCACAGATACGCAGTATTTT. Protein: CASSYSASGTDTQYF. The V gene is TRBV6-6, the J gene TRBJ2-3; D gene ambiguous. The germline CDR1 and CDR2 sequences are MNHNY and SVGAGI (reference sequence). The CDR3 spans 15 residues. Trimming took 0 bases from V and 1 from J, leaving 8 bases between them.

About this clonotype itself: This may arise from a read error, as a much more abundant clone is one base away. The chain has TRBV6-1 and TRBJ2-1; the D gene is possibly TRBD2 (5 bases). V lost 6 bases, J lost 9 bases, and 15 bases lay in between. Germline CDR1 and CDR2: MNHNS and SASEGT. The CDR3 totals 13 residues. In DNA, the CDR3 is TGTGCCAGCAGCCGCGGCGGGCACAGTGAGCAGTTCTTC. It encodes CASSRGGHSEQFF.